The T cell receptor (beta chain) described here comes from a study of control samples from healthy donors and cancer patients. TCRdb's table, derived via immunoSEQ multiplex PCR, lists solely in-frame clones and lacks some. The sample lists 85,000 to 95,000 clones, roughly 82% occurring once. This CDR3 comprises 14 residues. Germline-derived CDR1 and CDR2 are LNHNV and YYDKDF (reference sequence). Trimming cost V 1 base and J 6 bases, with 10 bases left between them. This clone was found a few times. The sequence was obtained from a woman aged 55-70 years in good health. This chain joins TRBV15 and TRBJ2-4; no definite D call. The sample comprised blood. CDR3 residues: CATSRAQSLNIQYF. The CDR3 DNA sequence: TGTGCCACCAGCAGAGCACAGTCCCTAAACATTCAGTACTTC.